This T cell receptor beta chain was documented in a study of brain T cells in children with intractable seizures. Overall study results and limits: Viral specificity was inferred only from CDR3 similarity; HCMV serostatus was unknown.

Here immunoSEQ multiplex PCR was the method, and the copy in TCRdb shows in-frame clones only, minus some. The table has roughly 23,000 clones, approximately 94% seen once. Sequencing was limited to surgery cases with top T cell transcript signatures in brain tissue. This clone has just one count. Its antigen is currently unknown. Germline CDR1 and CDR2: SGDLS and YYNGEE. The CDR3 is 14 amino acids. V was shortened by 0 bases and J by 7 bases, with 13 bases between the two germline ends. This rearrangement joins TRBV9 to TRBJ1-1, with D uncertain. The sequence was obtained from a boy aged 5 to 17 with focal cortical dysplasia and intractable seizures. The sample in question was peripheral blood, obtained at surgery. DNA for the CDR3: TGTGCCAGCAGCGTAGCCCCCCGGGCAGATGAAGCTTTCTTT. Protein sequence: CASSVAPRADEAFF.